This T cell receptor (beta chain) is drawn from a study of identical twins. TCRdb reprocessed the 5' RACE reads with MiXCR, giving one entry per CDR3 protein. This table holds some 440,000 distinct CDR3 sequences, 20% to 25% found once. The CDR3 has 13 amino acids. V was shortened by 0 bases and J by 6 bases, with 8 bases between the two germline ends. Germline CDR1 and CDR2: SGHVS and FNYEAQ. This sample was shared with a second study, whose subject was T cells expressing NK-cell markers.

The chain couples TRBV7-6 to TRBJ1-2; no clear D gene. The sample consisted of CD4+ T cells sorted from blood. This TCR came from a woman between 18 and 29 years old in good health. The CDR3 bases are TGTGCCAGCAGCTTAGCGCAGAGTAATGGCTACACCTTC. Translation gives CASSLAQSNGYTF.